The source of this TCR beta chain is a study of CD8 T cells in Susac syndrome. The CDR3 totals 14 residues. Germline lookup yields CDR1 ENHRY and CDR2 SYGVKD. The V end lost 3 bases, the J end lost 7 bases, and 15 bases lay between the germline ends. As to this clonotype: The antigen is unknown.

General study results and limits: An acknowledgment was made by the study that its TCR sequencing and HLA analysis involved relatively few individuals.

A quantity of about 0.5 to 1 ug RNA underwent reverse transcription using random hexamers. With immunoSEQ multiplex PCR, TCR beta CDR3 was amplified across 54 Vbeta and 13 Jbeta. TCRdb reanalysed the immunoSEQ multiplex PCR reads using MiXCR and keeps one entry per CDR3 protein. The sample yields some 200,000 distinct CDR3 sequences, approximately 96% seen once. The sequence was obtained from a human donor with Susac syndrome. Specimen: CD4+ T cells from PBMCs. This sequence joins TRBV10-3 and TRBJ2-5; D is perhaps TRBD2 (6 bases). As DNA, the CDR3 is TGTGCCATCAGTGACGGCGGAAAGGAGGGGACCCAGTACTTC. It yields the protein CAISDGGKEGTQYF.